This TCR beta chain was identified during a study of OX40 agonist ivuxolimab in advanced cancers. Assay used: immunoSEQ multiplex PCR; TCRdb lists only in-frame clones, some missing. The table lists about 64,000 clones, roughly 89% of them singletons. Here the sequenced sample was CD4+ or CD8+ T cells sorted from blood, taken in a trial of the OX40 agonist ivuxolimab. This receptor was identified in an adult with an advanced solid tumor such as melanoma, head and neck, liver or kidney cancer.

The CDR3 region is CASSSGTGGNTIYF. The CDR3, as DNA: TGTGCCAGCAGTTCAGGGACAGGGGGCAACACCATATATTTT. The chain is built from TRBV28 and TRBJ1-3; 12 positions agree with TRBD1. Germline V gene data show CDR1 as MDHEN and CDR2 as SYDVKM. Unmatched junction bases numbered 2, after V lost 4 bases and J lost 7 bases. The length of the CDR3 is 14 residues.